Listed here are 22 T cell receptor beta chains from one sample, sequenced in a study of control samples from healthy donors and cancer patients. Clones were sequenced by immunoSEQ multiplex PCR, and TCRdb holds only the in-frame ones, with some missing. The sample totals about 190,000 clones; its top ten clones hold under 2.5%. The sequenced sample was blood. The receptors derive from a woman in her 30s in good health.

J is TRBJ1-4 and V is TRBV7-2; no clear D gene. CDR3 length: 14 residues. V shed 1 base and J shed 5 bases, with 8 bases lying between them. Germline CDR1 and CDR2: SGHTA and FQGNSA. DNA of the CDR3: TGTGCCAGCAGCTTAGGGTACGGAAATGAAAAACTGTTTTTT. Amino acids: CASSLGYGNEKLFF.

The chain joins TRBV19 to TRBJ1-5; tentatively, D is TRBD1 (6 bases). Germline V gene sequence: CDR1 LNHDA, CDR2 SQIVND (reference sequence). There are 15 residues in the CDR3. V lost 8 bases and J lost 7, with 21 bases in between. In DNA form, the CDR3 reads TGTGCCAGTGATTCCCGCGGGGGCGCTGGCCAGCCCCAGCATTTT. Translation gives CASDSRGGAGQPQHF.

As for this clone: Other DNA sequences within the sample encode an identical CDR3. The chain employs TRBV6-1 and TRBJ1-2; 7 bases align to TRBD1. The germline V gene has CDR1 MNHNS and CDR2 SASEGT. This CDR3 region has 18 residues. The junction had 13 bases not matched to a gene; V was cut back by 3 bases and J by 0 bases. The CDR3 loop reads CASSEAGDSIKSNYGYTF. DNA for the CDR3: TGTGCCAGCAGTGAGGCTGGGGACAGTATAAAATCTAACTATGGCTACACCTTC.

This chain connects TRBV29-1 to TRBJ2-3, with 9 bases identical to TRBD1. Per germline, CDR1 SQVTM and CDR2 ANQGSEA. The junction had 7 bases not matched to a gene; V was cut back by 5 bases and J by 4 bases. CDR3 length: 14 residues. The CDR3, as DNA: TGCAGCGTTAACCGGGACAGGGTCGCAGATACGCAGTATTTT. Protein sequence: CSVNRDRVADTQYF.

J is TRBJ2-7 and V is TRBV27; the D gene is possibly TRBD1 (5 bases). Deletions cut 6 bases from V and 3 bases from J, with 15 bases between. The CDR3 has 14 residues. The germline V gene encodes CDR1 MNHEY and CDR2 SMNVEV (reference sequence). CDR3 nucleotide sequence: TGTGCCAGCAGCAAAGGCTCAGGGATCTACGAGCAGTACTTC. Encoded protein: CASSKGSGIYEQYF.

The V gene is TRBV29-1, the J gene TRBJ2-3; D is perhaps TRBD1 (5 bases). Germline values: CDR1 SQVTM, CDR2 ANQGSEA. The CDR3 length is 14 residues. V shed 3 bases and J shed 1 base, with 11 bases lying between them. In nucleotides, the CDR3 is TGCAGCGTTGATGGCAGGGCCGGCACAGATACGCAGTATTTT. The encoded protein is CSVDGRAGTDTQYF.

The chain links TRBV5-1 to TRBJ1-6, with TRBD1 matching 7 bases. V was pared by 3 bases and J by 0 bases, with 12 bases of the junction left unmatched. Germline V gene sequence: CDR1 SGHRS, CDR2 YFSETQ. This CDR3 region has 19 residues. CDR3 amino acids: CASSSLDRETGSYNSPLHF. For the CDR3, the DNA is TGCGCCAGCAGCTCCCTCGACAGGGAAACCGGCTCCTATAATTCACCCCTCCACTTT.

CDR3 amino acids: CASRETLTNYGYTF. The CDR3 DNA reads as TGTGCCAGTAGGGAGACACTGACTAACTATGGCTACACCTTC. This sequence joins TRBV19 and TRBJ1-2; D gene ambiguous. This CDR3 region has 14 residues. Trimming removed 6 bases at V and 0 bases at J, with 11 bases between. Per the germline V gene, CDR1 is LNHDA and CDR2 is SQIVND (reference sequence). The full variable domain, in which reference TRBV19 and TRBJ1-2 provide the parts outside the CDR3, is DGGITQSPKYLFRKEGQNVTLSCEQNLNHDAMYWYRQDPGQGLRLIYYSQIVNDFQKGDIAEGYSVSREKKESFPLTVTSAQKNPTAFYLCASRETLTNYGYTFGSGTRLTVV.

The V gene is TRBV2, the J gene TRBJ2-2; no clear D. Germline V CDR1 and CDR2: SNHLY, FYNNEI. This CDR3 is built from 12 residues. V was cut by 6 bases and J by 7 bases, with 9 bases left in between. DNA for the CDR3: TGTGCCAGCAGAGACTTAGGCGGGGAGCTGTTTTTT. Its protein is CASRDLGGELFF.

This chain joins TRBV6-1 and TRBJ1-3, with D maybe TRBD1 (5 bases). Trimming took 2 bases from V and 0 from J, leaving 11 bases between them. The CDR3 has 16 residues. CDR1 and CDR2 (germline): MNHNS, SASEGT. CDR3 nucleotides: TGTGCCAGCAGTGAACGGCAGGGTACCTCTGGAAACACCATATATTTT. Its translation: CASSERQGTSGNTIYF.

V and J are TRBV5-1 and TRBJ1-5, with D possibly matching TRBD1 (5 bases). V was clipped by 5 bases and J by 2 bases, with 11 bases between them. The CDR3 length is 14 residues. Germline lookup yields CDR1 SGHRS and CDR2 YFSETQ. CDR3 DNA sequence: TGCGCCAGCAGATCGGGGACGGGCAATCAGCCCCAGCATTTT. Its protein is CASRSGTGNQPQHF.

The rearrangement links TRBV29-1 to TRBJ1-2; the D gene is possibly TRBD1 (6 bases). The germline CDR1 and CDR2 sequences are SQVTM and ANQGSEA. The length of the CDR3 is 14 residues. V was cut by 5 bases and J by 3 bases, with 16 bases left in between. CDR3 in DNA: TGCAGCGTTTTTCTCGGGGGCCGGTACTATGGCTACACCTTC. This translates into CSVFLGGRYYGYTF. Full variable domain (rest looked up from reference TRBV29-1 and TRBJ1-2): SAVISQKPSRDICQRGTSLTIQCQVDSQVTMMFWYRQQPGQSLTLIATANQGSEATYESGFVIDKFPISRPNLTFSTLTVSNMSPEDSSIYLCSVFLGGRYYGYTFGSGTRLTVV.

The chain links TRBV10-2 to TRBJ1-5, with 8 bases matching TRBD1. CDR1 and CDR2 from the germline V gene are WSHSY and SAAADI. V shed 3 bases and J 11 bases; nucleotides not matched to a gene: 6. The CDR3 extends over 13 amino acids. The DNA of the CDR3 is TGCGCCAGCAGTGACCGGACAGGGATGGCCCAGCATTTT. Its translation: CASSDRTGMAQHF.

The genes are TRBV30 and TRBJ2-7; a weak D match, TRBD1 (7 bases). The CDR3 spans 18 residues. CDR1 and CDR2 from the germline V gene are GTSNPN and SVGIG (reference sequence). The V end was cut by 0 bases, the J end by 1 base, with 22 bases between. The CDR3 DNA reads as TGTGCCTGGAGTGTAATATATCTGCGCGGGACAGCGTCCTACGAGCAGTACTTC. Translation: CAWSVIYLRGTASYEQYF.

V usage is TRBV29-1 and J usage is TRBJ1-2; possibly TRBD1 for D (5 bases). CDR1 SQVTM and CDR2 ANQGSEA come from the germline V gene. The germline V and J ends were trimmed by 5 bases and 2 bases, with 12 bases remaining between them. The CDR3 length is 13 residues. The CDR3 protein is CSVRQRLNYGYTF. CDR3 in DNA: TGCAGCGTTAGACAGCGACTCAACTATGGCTACACCTTC. Drawing the rest from reference TRBV29-1 and TRBJ1-2, the complete variable domain is SAVISQKPSRDICQRGTSLTIQCQVDSQVTMMFWYRQQPGQSLTLIATANQGSEATYESGFVIDKFPISRPNLTFSTLTVSNMSPEDSSIYLCSVRQRLNYGYTFGSGTRLTVV.

The rearrangement joins TRBV19 to TRBJ1-4; possibly TRBD1 for D (5 bases). Germline-derived CDR1 and CDR2 are LNHDA and SQIVND (reference sequence). V was pared by 7 bases and J by 5 bases, with 29 bases between. The CDR3 contains 19 residues. This CDR3 is CASKAPSWSSGRANEKLFF. CDR3 nucleotides: TGTGCCAGTAAGGCCCCCTCTTGGAGCAGTGGCAGGGCGAATGAAAAACTGTTTTTT.

The chain carries TRBV27 and TRBJ2-3; D uncertain. Germline CDR1 MNHEY, CDR2 SMNVEV (reference sequence). V lost 6 bases to trimming and J lost 2 bases, with 12 bases between them. The CDR3 has 14 residues. The CDR3 is CASSTDGYTDTQYF. For the CDR3, the DNA is TGTGCCAGCAGCACCGACGGGTACACAGATACGCAGTATTTT.

This chain joins TRBV6-6 and TRBJ1-2; D uncertain. Trimming took 7 bases from V and 7 from J, leaving 16 bases between them. The CDR3 runs 13 residues. CDR1 is MNHNY and CDR2 is SVGAGI in the germline V gene (reference sequence). CDR3 in DNA: TGTGCCAGCACCACCTGGGCTCCTGGTGGCTACACCTTC. Its protein product is CASTTWAPGGYTF.

The J gene is TRBJ1-2, the V gene TRBV7-9, with TRBD1 matching over 8 bases. The J segment lost 4 bases and the V segment lost 5 bases, leaving 9 bases of the junction unmatched. The CDR3 is made up of 15 amino acids. Germline V gives CDR1 SEHNR, CDR2 FQNEAQ (reference sequence). Here the CDR3 reads CASSPTSGGLYGYTF. The CDR3 DNA sequence: TGTGCCAGCAGCCCCACCTCAGGGGGCCTCTATGGCTACACCTTC. The whole variable domain, filled in from reference TRBV7-9 and TRBJ1-2, reads DTGVSQNPRHKITKRGQNVTFRCDPISEHNRLYWYRQTLGQGPEFLTYFQNEAQLEKSRLLSDRFSAERPKGSFSTLEIQRTEQGDSAMYLCASSPTSGGLYGYTFGSGTRLTVV.

The chain carries TRBV18 and TRBJ2-1, with TRBD2 identical over 10 bases. The germline gives CDR1 KGHSH, CDR2 LQKENI. The CDR3 length is 19 residues. V gave up 2 bases and J gave up 4 bases; unmatched junction bases: 14. CDR3: CASSPTSGGGSAQYNEQFF. CDR3 DNA sequence: TGTGCCAGCTCACCAACCAGCGGGGGGGGATCAGCGCAATACAATGAGCAGTTCTTC. Together with reference TRBV18 and TRBJ2-1, the CDR3 gives the full variable domain: NAGVMQNPRHLVRRRGQEARLRCSPMKGHSHVYWYRQLPEEGLKFMVYLQKENIIDESGMPKERFSAEFPKEGPSILRIQQVVRGDSAAYFCASSPTSGGGSAQYNEQFFGPGTRLTVL.

The rearrangement links TRBV20-1 to TRBJ2-1; D remains ambiguous. The CDR3 contains 11 residues. CDR1 is DFQATT and CDR2 is SNEGSKA in the germline V gene (reference sequence). V was clipped by 6 bases and J by 5 bases, with 8 bases between them. This CDR3 is CSAPWDNEQFF. In nucleotides, the CDR3 is TGCAGTGCCCCGTGGGACAATGAGCAGTTCTTC.

The chain uses TRBV7-2 and TRBJ1-2; TRBD1 might be the D (6 bases). Germline assignment: CDR1 SGHTA and CDR2 FQGNSA. This CDR3 is built from 15 residues. The V end lost 1 base, the J end lost 8 bases, and 17 bases lay between the germline ends. The CDR3 DNA follows: TGTGCCAGCAGCTTAGAGGGCGGGGGCCCCTCCGGCTACACCTTC. Translated: CASSLEGGGPSGYTF. The full variable domain, rest sourced from reference TRBV7-2 and TRBJ1-2, is GAGVSQSPSNKVTEKGKDVELRCDPISGHTALYWYRQSLGQGLEFLIYFQGNSAPDKSGLPSDRFSAERTGGSVSTLTIQRTQQEDSAVYLCASSLEGGGPSGYTFGSGTRLTVV.